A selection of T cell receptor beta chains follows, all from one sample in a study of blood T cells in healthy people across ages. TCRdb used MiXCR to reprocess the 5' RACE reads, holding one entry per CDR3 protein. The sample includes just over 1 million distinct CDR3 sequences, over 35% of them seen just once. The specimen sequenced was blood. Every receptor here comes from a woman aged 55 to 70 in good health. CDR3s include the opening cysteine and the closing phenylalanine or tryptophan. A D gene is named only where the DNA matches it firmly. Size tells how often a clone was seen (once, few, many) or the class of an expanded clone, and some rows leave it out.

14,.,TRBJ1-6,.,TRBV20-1,CSAKGHVLNSPLHF,TGCAGTGCTAAGGGACACGTCTTGAATTCACCCCTCCACTTT
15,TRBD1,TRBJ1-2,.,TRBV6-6,CASGKAGQGYYGYTF,TGTGCCAGCGGCAAGGCGGGACAGGGGTACTATGGCTACACCTTC
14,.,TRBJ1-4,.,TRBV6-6,CASTPGAENEKLFF,TGTGCCAGCACCCCAGGGGCAGAGAATGAAAAACTGTTTTTT
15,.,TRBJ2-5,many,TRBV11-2,CASSSKSHRRETQYF,TGTGCCAGCAGCTCCAAATCCCATCGTAGAGAGACCCAGTACTTC
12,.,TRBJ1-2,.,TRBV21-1,CAGGAGKGGYTF,TGTGCCGGGGGAGCAGGGAAGGGTGGCTACACCTTC
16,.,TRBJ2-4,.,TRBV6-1,CASIPTTVLAKNIQYF,TGTGCCAGCATCCCGACGACAGTCTTAGCCAAAAACATTCAGTACTTC
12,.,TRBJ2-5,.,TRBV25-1,CASSEYEKTQYF,TGTGCCAGCAGTGAATATGAAAAGACCCAGTACTTC
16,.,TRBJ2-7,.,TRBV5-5,CASSLRLTGVSDEQYF,TGTGCCAGCAGCTTGAGGTTGACGGGAGTGAGCGACGAGCAGTACTTC
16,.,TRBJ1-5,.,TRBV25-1,CASSEESGRENQPQHF,TGTGCCAGCAGTGAAGAGTCGGGTCGGGAGAATCAGCCCCAGCATTTT
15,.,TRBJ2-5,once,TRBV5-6,CASSLAGTYRETQYF,TGTGCCAGCAGCTTGGCCGGGACATACAGGGAGACCCAGTACTTC
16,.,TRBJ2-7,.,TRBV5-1,CVSSKQSAGTFYEQYF,TGCGTCAGCAGCAAACAAAGCGCCGGGACTTTCTACGAGCAGTACTTC
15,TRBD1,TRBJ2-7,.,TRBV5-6,CASSSGTGGRNEQYF,TGTGCCAGCAGCTCCGGGACAGGGGGCAGGAACGAGCAGTACTTC
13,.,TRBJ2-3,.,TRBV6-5,CASQPSGTDTQYF,TGTGCCAGCCAACCCTCCGGCACAGATACGCAGTATTTT
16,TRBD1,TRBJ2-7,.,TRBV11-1,CASSLEGTGVAYEQYF,TGTGCCAGCAGCTTAGAAGGGACAGGGGTTGCCTACGAGCAGTACTTC
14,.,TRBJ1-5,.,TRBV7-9,CASSGAGSDQPQHF,TGTGCCAGCAGCGGGGCAGGGTCAGATCAGCCCCAGCATTTT
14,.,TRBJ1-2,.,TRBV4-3,CASSQDPNVYGYTF,TGCGCCAGCAGCCAAGATCCCAACGTCTATGGCTACACCTTC
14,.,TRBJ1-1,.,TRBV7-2,CASSQSRGPTEAFF,TGTGCCAGCAGCCAAAGCAGGGGTCCCACTGAAGCTTTCTTT
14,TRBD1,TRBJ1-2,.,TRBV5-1,CASSLKGQGYGYTF,TGCGCCAGCAGCTTGAAAGGACAGGGCTATGGCTACACCTTC
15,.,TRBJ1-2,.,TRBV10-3,CAISADGVSNYGYTF,TGTGCCATCAGTGCGGACGGAGTCAGTAACTATGGCTACACCTTC
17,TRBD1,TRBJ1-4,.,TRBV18,CASSRRDRGRTNEKLFF,TGTGCCAGCTCACGCCGGGACAGGGGAAGGACTAATGAAAAACTGTTTTTT
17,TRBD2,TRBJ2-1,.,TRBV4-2,CASSQVDGTSSYNEQFF,TGTGCCAGCAGCCAAGTGGATGGGACTAGCTCCTACAATGAGCAGTTCTTC
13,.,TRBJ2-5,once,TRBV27,CASRQLDEETQYF,TGTGCCAGCAGACAACTGGACGAGGAGACCCAGTACTTC
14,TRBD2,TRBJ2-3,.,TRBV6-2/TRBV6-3,CASSRSLAGDTQYF,TGTGCCAGCAGTCGCTCACTAGCGGGGGATACGCAGTATTTT
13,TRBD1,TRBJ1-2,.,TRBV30,CAWSETGGDGYTF,TGTGCCTGGAGTGAGACAGGGGGCGATGGCTACACCTTC
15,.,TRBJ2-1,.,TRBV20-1,CSATAQGSSYNEQFF,TGCAGTGCTACCGCTCAGGGTTCGTCCTACAATGAGCAGTTCTTC
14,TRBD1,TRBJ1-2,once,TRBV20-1,CSTPQGAINYGYTF,TGCAGTACCCCACAGGGGGCGATAAACTATGGCTACACCTTC
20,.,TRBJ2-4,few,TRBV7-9,CASSLAAWGAELPYKNIQYF,TGTGCCAGCAGCTTAGCGGCGTGGGGGGCTGAGTTACCGTACAAAAACATTCAGTACTTC
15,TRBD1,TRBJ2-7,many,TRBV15,CATSRSGQGRYEQYF,TGTGCCACCAGCAGATCTGGACAGGGTCGGTACGAGCAGTACTTC
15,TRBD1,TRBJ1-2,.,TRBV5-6,CTSSHTSGTVYGYTF,TGTACCAGCAGCCACACTTCGGGGACAGTCTATGGCTACACCTTC
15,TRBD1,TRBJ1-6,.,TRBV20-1,CSAAQGAAYNSPLHF,TGCAGTGCTGCACAGGGGGCCGCCTATAATTCACCCCTCCACTTT
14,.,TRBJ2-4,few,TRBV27,CASKQGGTKNIQYF,TGTGCCAGCAAACAAGGGGGGACCAAAAACATTCAGTACTTC
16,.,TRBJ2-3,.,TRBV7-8,CASRDREIPSTDTQYF,TGTGCCAGCAGAGACAGAGAGATACCTAGCACAGATACGCAGTATTTT
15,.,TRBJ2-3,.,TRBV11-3,CASSRTADYTDTQYF,TGTGCCAGCAGTCGAACAGCCGATTACACAGATACGCAGTATTTT
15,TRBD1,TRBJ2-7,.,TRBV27,CASSSAGQGSNEQYF,TGTGCCAGCAGTTCTGCAGGACAGGGTTCCAACGAGCAGTACTTC
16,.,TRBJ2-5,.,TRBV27,CASRGGGQGKQETQYF,TGTGCCAGCAGAGGCGGCGGGCAGGGCAAACAAGAGACCCAGTACTTC
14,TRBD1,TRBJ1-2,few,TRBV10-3,CAISGQGGNYGYTF,TGTGCCATCAGTGGACAGGGGGGGAACTATGGCTACACCTTC
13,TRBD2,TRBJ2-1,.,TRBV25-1,CASNPSGYNEQFF,TGTGCCAGCAACCCTAGCGGCTACAATGAGCAGTTCTTC
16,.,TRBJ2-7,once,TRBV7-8,CASSLRGSGASYEQYF,TGTGCCAGCAGCCTAAGGGGGAGCGGGGCCTCCTACGAGCAGTACTTC
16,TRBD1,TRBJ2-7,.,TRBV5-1,CASSPGPGQGHNEQYF,TGCGCCAGCAGCCCGGGTCCGGGACAGGGCCACAATGAGCAGTACTTC
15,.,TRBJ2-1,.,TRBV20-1,CSARAAVLEDNEQFF,TGCAGTGCTAGAGCCGCCGTTTTGGAAGACAATGAGCAGTTCTTC
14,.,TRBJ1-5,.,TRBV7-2,CASSLQGIDQPQHF,TGTGCCAGCAGCTTACAGGGAATAGATCAGCCCCAGCATTTT
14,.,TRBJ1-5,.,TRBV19,CASSQGTINQPQHF,TGTGCCAGTAGTCAGGGGACAATCAATCAGCCCCAGCATTTT
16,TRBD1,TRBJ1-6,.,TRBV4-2,CASSPGSGQNNSPLHF,TGTGCCAGCAGCCCGGGATCGGGACAGAATAATTCACCCCTCCACTTT
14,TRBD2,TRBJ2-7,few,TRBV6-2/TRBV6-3,CASSWAAGGYEQYF,TGTGCCAGCAGTTGGGCAGCGGGAGGATACGAGCAGTACTTC
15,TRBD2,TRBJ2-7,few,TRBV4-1,CASSQDGLAGGEQYF,TGCGCCAGCAGCCAAGACGGGCTAGCGGGAGGTGAGCAGTACTTC
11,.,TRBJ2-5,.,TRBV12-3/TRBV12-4,CASTGEETQYF,TGTGCCAGCACGGGGGAAGAGACCCAGTACTTC
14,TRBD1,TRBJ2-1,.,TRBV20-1,CSARDDRGVNEQFF,TGCAGTGCTAGAGATGACAGGGGGGTTAATGAGCAGTTCTTC